Presented here are 13 T cell receptor beta chains from one specimen sequenced in a study of beta chain features in type 1 diabetes (dated by TCRdb to the late 2010s). The library relied on the immunoSEQ multiplex PCR assay. The entire amount of isolated RNA was reverse transcribed using the High Capacity cDNA Reverse Transcription Kit, so the sequenced TCRB transcripts were expressed ones. TCRdb carries this immuneACCESS record with in-frame sequences only. Its versions omit some clonotypes, under half of them owing to an unresolved V gene in the studies checked, with the rest unexplained. This sample comprises some 150,000 clones, more than 9% of them detected only once. The ten largest clones add up to 1% to 1.5% of the sample. Sequences were obtained from naive CD4+ T cells from blood. This sample's cell subset or site label indicates: true naive CD4+ T cells. These receptors came from a man aged 18 to 30 in good health.

This clone came up a few times. Germline is not matched at one junction end, which may reflect a read error. Within the sample, other DNA sequences also encode this same CDR3. The chain uses TRBV7-3 and TRBJ2-7; 10 bases are a match to TRBD1. Germline-derived CDR1 and CDR2 are SGHTA and FQGTGA. The CDR3 is 16 residues long. CDR3 loop: CASSLRGGTGDHEQYF. CDR3 bases: TGCGCCAGCAGTTTACGAGGGGGGACAGGGGACCACGAGCAGTACTTC.

This clone was observed a few times. The genes are TRBV7-3 and TRBJ2-7; 7 nucleotides align to TRBD1. The J segment lost 5 bases and the V segment lost 3 bases, leaving 7 bases of the junction unmatched. Germline-derived CDR1 and CDR2 are SGHTA and FQGTGA. This CDR3 is built from 14 residues. The CDR3 coding sequence is TGTGCCAGCAGCTTTAGACAGGGCGCCCACGAGCAGTACTTC. This translates into CASSFRQGAHEQYF.

This clone has only a few counts. The V gene is TRBV4-2, the J gene TRBJ2-3; weak D call: TRBD1 (5 bases). The V gene's germline CDR1 is LGHNA and CDR2 YNFKEQ. This CDR3 is built from 15 residues. V shed 0 bases and J shed 7 bases, with 14 bases lying between them. CDR3 in DNA: TGTGCCAGCAGCCAAGAGAAGGGGCGTGTGAATACGCAGTATTTT. It codes for CASSQEKGRVNTQYF.

This chain joins TRBV4-3 and TRBJ2-2; 10 bases are a match to TRBD2. V dropped 2 bases and J dropped 4; count of bases not matched to a gene: 7. The germline V gene encodes CDR1 LGHNA and CDR2 YSLEER. This CDR3 is 17 amino acids long. In DNA, the CDR3 is TGCGCCAGCAGCCAAAAAAGCGGGGGGGCAGGCACCGGGGAGCTGTTTTTT. Residues: CASSQKSGGAGTGELFF.

The chain couples TRBV6-5 to TRBJ1-2; 7 bases fit TRBD1. Germline CDR1 is MNHEY and CDR2 is SVGAGI. J lost 8 bases, V lost 5 bases, and 2 bases had no gene match. The CDR3 covers 11 residues. CDR3 protein: CASSQDRGYTF. CDR3 coding DNA: TGTGCCAGCAGTCAGGACAGGGGCTACACCTTC.

Many counts were recorded for this clone. This rearrangement joins TRBV23-1 to TRBJ1-2; 7 positions agree with TRBD1. TRBV23-1 is marked as an open reading frame, function uncertain. The CDR3 consists of 16 residues. J was trimmed by 3 bases and V by 6 bases; bases with no gene match: 13. CDR3 protein: CASSLIPRQGDYGYTF. In nucleotides, the CDR3 is TGCGCCAGCAGCCTCATACCGAGACAGGGTGACTATGGCTACACCTTC.

The rearrangement links TRBV18 to TRBJ1-5; no definite D call. CDR3 length equals 14 residues. Germline CDR1 and CDR2: KGHSH and LQKENI. Trimming pared 2 bases from V and 6 bases from J, leaving 11 bases between. The CDR3: CASSPGGIGQPQHF. The CDR3 nucleotides are TGTGCCAGCTCACCAGGCGGGATCGGTCAGCCCCAGCATTTT. The variable domain in full, completed from reference TRBV18 and TRBJ1-5, reads NAGVMQNPRHLVRRRGQEARLRCSPMKGHSHVYWYRQLPEEGLKFMVYLQKENIIDESGMPKERFSAEFPKEGPSILRIQQVVRGDSAAYFCASSPGGIGQPQHFGDGTRLSIL.

V usage is TRBV7-2 and J usage is TRBJ2-7; tentative D call: TRBD1 (6 bases). V was cut by 1 base and J by 1 base, with 11 bases left in between. This CDR3 is 15 amino acids long. The germline V gene has CDR1 SGHTA and CDR2 FQGNSA. The CDR3 sequence: CASSLDRVRSYEQYF. As DNA, the CDR3 is TGTGCCAGCAGCTTAGACAGGGTCCGATCCTACGAGCAGTACTTC.

This clone has just a few counts. This chain joins TRBV18 and TRBJ2-7; TRBD1 agrees at 7 bases. Germline V gene lookup returns CDR1 KGHSH and CDR2 LQKENI. The V segment lost 5 bases and the J segment 3 bases; nucleotides outside the gene matches: 13. The CDR3 covers 16 residues. CDR3 nucleotide sequence: TGTGCCAGCTCATCGTCGCCGGGACAGCCACTCTACGAGCAGTACTTC. Its translation is CASSSSPGQPLYEQYF.

This clone occurred a few times. The chain uses TRBV19 and TRBJ1-1, with a possible D match to TRBD1 (5 bases). Trimming cost V 2 bases and J 1 base, with 14 bases left between them. This CDR3 region has 16 residues. The germline V gene encodes CDR1 LNHDA and CDR2 SQIVND (reference sequence). The CDR3 DNA follows: TGTGCCAGTAGTATATTCTGGGGGGAGTCGAACACTGAAGCTTTCTTT. Amino acids: CASSIFWGESNTEAFF.

This clone was counted a few times. This rearrangement joins TRBV5-1 to TRBJ2-5; D perhaps matches TRBD1 (6 bases). Between the trimmed V and J ends, which lost 5 bases and 1 base, there was a span of 15 bases. The CDR3 extends over 15 amino acids. Germline V gene lookup returns CDR1 SGHRS and CDR2 YFSETQ. CDR3 protein: CASRDPQGFQETQYF. The CDR3 DNA reads TGCGCCAGCAGGGATCCACAGGGTTTCCAAGAGACCCAGTACTTC.

The chain has TRBV28 and TRBJ1-5; D remains ambiguous. Per germline, CDR1 MDHEN and CDR2 SYDVKM. CDR3 length: 11 residues. Trimming took off 6 bases at V and 4 bases at J, with 4 bases between the two ends. CDR3 nucleotides: TGTGCCAGCAGCCATAATCAGCCCCAGCATTTT. Its translation is CASSHNQPQHF.

The J gene is TRBJ2-5, the V gene TRBV4-2, with D perhaps matching TRBD1 (5 bases). The CDR3 contains 14 residues. Germline-derived CDR1 and CDR2 are LGHNA and YNFKEQ. V gave up 5 bases and J gave up 3 bases, with 13 bases separating them. The CDR3, as DNA: TGTGCCAGCAGCTTGGGGCAGGTTAAAGAGACCCAGTACTTC. This translates into CASSLGQVKETQYF.